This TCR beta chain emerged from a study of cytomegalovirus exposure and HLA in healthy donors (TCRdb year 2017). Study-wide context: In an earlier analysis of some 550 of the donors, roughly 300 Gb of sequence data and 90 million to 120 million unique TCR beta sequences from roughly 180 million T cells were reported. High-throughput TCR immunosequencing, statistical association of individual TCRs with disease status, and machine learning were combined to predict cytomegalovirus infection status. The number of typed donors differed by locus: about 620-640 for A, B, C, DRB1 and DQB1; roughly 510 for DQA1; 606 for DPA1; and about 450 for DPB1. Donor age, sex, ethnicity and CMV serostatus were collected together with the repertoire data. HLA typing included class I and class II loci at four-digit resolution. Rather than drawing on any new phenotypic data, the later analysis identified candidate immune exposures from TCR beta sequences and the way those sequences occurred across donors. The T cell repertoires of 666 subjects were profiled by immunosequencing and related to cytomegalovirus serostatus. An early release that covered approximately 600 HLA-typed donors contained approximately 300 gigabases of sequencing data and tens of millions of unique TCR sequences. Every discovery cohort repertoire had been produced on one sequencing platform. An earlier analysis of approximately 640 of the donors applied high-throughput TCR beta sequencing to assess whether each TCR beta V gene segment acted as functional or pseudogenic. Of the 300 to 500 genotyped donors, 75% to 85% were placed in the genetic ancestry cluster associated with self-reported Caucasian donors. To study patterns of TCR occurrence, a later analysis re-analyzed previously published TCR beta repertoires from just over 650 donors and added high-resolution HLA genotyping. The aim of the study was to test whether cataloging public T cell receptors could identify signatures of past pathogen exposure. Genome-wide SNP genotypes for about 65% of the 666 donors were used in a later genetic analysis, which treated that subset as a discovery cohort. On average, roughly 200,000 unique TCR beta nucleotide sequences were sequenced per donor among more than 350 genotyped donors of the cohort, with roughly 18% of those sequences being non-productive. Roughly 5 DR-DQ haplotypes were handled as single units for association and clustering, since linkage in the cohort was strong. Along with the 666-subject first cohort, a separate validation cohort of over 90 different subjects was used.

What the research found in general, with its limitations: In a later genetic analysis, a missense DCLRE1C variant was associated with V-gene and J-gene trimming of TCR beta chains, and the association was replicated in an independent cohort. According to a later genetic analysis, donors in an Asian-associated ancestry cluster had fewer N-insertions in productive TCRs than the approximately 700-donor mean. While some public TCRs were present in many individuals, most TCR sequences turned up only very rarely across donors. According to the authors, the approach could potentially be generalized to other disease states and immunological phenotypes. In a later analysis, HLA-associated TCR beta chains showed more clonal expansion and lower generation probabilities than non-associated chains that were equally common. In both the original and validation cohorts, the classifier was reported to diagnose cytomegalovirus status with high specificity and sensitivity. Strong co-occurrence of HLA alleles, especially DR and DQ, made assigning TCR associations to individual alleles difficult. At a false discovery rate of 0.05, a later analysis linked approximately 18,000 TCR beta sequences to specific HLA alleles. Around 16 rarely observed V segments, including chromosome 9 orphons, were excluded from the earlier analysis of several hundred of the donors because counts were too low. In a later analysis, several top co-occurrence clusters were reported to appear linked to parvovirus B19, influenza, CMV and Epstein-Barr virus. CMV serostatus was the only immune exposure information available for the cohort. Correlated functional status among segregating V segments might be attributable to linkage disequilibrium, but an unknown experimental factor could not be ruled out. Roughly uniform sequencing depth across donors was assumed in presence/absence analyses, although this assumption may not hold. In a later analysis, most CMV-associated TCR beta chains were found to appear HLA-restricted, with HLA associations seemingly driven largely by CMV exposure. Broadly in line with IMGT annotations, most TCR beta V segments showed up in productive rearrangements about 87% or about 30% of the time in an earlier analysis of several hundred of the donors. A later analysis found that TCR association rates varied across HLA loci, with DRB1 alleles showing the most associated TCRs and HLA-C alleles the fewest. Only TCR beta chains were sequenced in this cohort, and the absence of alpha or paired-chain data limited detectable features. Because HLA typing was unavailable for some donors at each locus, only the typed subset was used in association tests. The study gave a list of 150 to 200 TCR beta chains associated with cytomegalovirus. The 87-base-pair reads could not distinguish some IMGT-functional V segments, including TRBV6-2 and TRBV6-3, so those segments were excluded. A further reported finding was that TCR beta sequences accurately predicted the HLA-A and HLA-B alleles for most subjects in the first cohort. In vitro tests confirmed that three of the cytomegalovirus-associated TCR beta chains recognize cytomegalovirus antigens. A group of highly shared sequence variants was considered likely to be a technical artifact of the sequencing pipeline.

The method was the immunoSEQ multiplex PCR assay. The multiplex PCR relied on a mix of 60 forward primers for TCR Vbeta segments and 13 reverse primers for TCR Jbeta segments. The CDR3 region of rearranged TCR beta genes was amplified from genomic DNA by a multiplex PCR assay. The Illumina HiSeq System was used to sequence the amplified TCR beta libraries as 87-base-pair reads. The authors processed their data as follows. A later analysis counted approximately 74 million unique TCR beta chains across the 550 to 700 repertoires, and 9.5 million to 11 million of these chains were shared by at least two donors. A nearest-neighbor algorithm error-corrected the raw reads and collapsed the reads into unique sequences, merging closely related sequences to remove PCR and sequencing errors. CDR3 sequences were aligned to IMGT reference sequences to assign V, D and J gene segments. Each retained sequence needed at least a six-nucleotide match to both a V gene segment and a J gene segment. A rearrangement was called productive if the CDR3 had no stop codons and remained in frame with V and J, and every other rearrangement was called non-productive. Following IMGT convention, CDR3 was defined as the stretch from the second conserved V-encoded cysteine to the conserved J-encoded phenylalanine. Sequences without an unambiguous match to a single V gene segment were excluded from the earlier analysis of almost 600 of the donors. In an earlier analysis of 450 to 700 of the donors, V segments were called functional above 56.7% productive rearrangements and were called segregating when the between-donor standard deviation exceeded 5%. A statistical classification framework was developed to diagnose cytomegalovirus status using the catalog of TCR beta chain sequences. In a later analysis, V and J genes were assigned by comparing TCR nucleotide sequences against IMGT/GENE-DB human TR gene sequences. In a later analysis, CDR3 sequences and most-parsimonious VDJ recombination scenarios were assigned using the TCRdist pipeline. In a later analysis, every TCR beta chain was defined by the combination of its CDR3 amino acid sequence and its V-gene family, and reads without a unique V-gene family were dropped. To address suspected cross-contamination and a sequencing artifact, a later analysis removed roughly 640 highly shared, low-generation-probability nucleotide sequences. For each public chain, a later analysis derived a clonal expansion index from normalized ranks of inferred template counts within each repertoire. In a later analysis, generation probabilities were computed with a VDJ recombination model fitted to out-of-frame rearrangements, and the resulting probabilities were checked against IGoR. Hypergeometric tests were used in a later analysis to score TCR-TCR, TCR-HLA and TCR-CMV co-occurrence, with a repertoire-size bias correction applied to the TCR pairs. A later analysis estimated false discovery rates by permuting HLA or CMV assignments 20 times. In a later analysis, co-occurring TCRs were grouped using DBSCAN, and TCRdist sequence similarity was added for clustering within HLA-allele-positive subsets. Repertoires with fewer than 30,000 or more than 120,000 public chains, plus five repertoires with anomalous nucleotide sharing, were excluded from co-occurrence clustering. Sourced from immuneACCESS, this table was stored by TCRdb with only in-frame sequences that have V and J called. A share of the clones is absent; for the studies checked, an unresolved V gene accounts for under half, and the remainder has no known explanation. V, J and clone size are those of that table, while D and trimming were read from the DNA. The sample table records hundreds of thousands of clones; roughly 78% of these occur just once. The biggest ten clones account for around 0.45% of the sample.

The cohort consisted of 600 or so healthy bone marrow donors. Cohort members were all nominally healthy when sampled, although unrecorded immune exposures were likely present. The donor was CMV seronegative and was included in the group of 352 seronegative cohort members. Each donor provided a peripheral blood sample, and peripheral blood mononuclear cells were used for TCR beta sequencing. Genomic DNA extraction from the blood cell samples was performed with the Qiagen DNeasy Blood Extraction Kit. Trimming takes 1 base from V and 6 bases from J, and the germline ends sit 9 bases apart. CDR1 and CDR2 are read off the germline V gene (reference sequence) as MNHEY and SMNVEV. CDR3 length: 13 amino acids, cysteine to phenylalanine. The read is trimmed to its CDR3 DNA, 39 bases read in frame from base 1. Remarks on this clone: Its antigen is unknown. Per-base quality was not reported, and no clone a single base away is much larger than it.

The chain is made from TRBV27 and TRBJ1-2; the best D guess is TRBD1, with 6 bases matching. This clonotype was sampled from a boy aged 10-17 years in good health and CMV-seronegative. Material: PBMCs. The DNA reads TGTGCCAGCAGTTTATGGGGGCGAAATGGCTACACCTTC. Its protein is CASSLWGRNGYTF.